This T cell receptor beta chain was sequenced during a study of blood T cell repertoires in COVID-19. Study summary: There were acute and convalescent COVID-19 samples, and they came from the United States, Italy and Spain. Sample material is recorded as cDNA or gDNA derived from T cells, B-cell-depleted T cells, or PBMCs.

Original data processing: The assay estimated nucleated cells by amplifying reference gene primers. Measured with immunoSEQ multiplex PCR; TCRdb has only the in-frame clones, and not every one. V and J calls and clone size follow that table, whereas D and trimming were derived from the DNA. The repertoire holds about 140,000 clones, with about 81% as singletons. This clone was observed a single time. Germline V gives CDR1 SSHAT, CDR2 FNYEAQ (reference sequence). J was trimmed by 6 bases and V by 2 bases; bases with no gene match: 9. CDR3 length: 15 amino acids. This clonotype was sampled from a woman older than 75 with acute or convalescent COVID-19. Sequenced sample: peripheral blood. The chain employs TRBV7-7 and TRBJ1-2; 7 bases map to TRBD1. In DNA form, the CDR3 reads TGTGCCAGCAGCTTATTGCCTGGGCAGGGGGATGGCTACACCTTC. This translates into CASSLLPGQGDGYTF.